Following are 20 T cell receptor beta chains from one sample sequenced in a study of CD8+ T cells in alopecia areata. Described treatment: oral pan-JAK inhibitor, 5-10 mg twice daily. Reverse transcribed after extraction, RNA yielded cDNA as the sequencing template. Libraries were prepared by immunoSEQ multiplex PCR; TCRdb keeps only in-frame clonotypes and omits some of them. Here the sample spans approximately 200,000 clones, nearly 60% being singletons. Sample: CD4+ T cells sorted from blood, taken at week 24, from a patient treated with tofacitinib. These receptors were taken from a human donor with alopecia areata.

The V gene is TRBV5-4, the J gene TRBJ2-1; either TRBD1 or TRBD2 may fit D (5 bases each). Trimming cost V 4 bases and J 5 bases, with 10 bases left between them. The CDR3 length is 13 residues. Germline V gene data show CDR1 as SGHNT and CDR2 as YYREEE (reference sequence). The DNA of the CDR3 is TGTGCCAGCAGCCGGGACCCAGACAATGAGCAGTTCTTC. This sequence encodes CASSRDPDNEQFF.

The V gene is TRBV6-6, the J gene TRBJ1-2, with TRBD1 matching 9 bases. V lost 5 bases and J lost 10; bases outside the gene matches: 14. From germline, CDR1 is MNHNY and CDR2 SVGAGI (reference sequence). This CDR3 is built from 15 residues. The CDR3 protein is CASSQEGQGTFPYTF. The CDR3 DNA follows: TGTGCCAGCAGTCAGGAGGGACAGGGCACTTTCCCCTACACCTTC.

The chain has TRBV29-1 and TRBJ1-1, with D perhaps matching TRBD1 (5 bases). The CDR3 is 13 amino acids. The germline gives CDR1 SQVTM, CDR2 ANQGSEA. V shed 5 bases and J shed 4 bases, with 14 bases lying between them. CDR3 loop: CSVIQDDGTEAFF. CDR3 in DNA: TGCAGCGTTATACAGGACGACGGCACTGAAGCTTTCTTT.

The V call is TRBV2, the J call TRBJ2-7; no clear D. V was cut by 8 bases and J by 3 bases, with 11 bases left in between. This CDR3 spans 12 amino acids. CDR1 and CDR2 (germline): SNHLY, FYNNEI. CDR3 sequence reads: CASSASGYEQYF. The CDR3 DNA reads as TGTGCCAGCTCCGCGTCGGGCTACGAGCAGTACTTC.

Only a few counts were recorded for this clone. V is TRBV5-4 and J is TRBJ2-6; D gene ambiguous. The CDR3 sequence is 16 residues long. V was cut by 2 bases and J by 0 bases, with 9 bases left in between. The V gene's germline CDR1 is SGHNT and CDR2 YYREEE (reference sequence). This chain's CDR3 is CASSFLDISGANVLTF. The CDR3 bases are TGTGCCAGCAGCTTCTTGGATATCTCTGGGGCCAACGTCCTGACTTTC.

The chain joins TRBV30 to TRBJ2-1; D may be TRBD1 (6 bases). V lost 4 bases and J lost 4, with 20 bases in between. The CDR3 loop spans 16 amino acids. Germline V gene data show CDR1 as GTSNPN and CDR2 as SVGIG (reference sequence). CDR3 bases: TGTGCCTGGAAGGCTCTCCAGGGGCCATTTTACAATGAGCAGTTCTTC. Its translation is CAWKALQGPFYNEQFF.

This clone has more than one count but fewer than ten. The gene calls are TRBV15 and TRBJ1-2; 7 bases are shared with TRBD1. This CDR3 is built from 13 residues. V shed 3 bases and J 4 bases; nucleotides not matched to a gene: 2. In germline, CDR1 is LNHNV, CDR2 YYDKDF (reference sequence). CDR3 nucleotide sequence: TGTGCCACCAGCAGGGGACAGTCCTATGGCTACACCTTC. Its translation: CATSRGQSYGYTF.

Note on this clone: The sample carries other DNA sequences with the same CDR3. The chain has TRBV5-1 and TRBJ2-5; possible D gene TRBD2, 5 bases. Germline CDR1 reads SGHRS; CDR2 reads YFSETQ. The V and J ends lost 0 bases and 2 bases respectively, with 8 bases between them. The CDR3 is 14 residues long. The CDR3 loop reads CASSLVGGQETQYF. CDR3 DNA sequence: TGCGCCAGCAGCTTGGTAGGAGGACAAGAGACCCAGTACTTC. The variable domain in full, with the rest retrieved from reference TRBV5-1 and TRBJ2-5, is KAGVTQTPRYLIKTRGQQVTLSCSPISGHRSVSWYQQTPGQGLQFLFEYFSETQRNKGNFPGRFSGRQFSNSRSEMNVSTLELGDSALYLCASSLVGGQETQYFGPGTRLLVL.

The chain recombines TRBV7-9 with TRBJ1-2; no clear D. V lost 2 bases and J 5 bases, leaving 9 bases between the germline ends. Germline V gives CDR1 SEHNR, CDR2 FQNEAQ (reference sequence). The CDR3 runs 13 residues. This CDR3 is CASSLPPGYGYTF. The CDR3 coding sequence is TGTGCCAGCAGCTTACCCCCCGGGTATGGCTACACCTTC.

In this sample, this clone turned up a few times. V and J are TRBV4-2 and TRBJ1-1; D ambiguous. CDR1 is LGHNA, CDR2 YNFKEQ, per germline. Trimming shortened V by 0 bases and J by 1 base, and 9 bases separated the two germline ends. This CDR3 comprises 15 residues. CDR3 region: CASSQDLNRNTEAFF. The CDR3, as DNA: TGTGCCAGCAGCCAAGATCTTAACCGGAACACTGAAGCTTTCTTT.

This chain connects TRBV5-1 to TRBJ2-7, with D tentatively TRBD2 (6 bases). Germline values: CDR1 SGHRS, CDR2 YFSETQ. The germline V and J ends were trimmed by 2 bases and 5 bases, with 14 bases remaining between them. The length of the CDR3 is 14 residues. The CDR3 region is CASSFGAPGDEQYF. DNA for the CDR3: TGCGCCAGCAGCTTTGGGGCCCCGGGGGACGAGCAGTACTTC. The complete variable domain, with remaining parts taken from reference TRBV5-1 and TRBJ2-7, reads KAGVTQTPRYLIKTRGQQVTLSCSPISGHRSVSWYQQTPGQGLQFLFEYFSETQRNKGNFPGRFSGRQFSNSRSEMNVSTLELGDSALYLCASSFGAPGDEQYFGPGTRLTVT.

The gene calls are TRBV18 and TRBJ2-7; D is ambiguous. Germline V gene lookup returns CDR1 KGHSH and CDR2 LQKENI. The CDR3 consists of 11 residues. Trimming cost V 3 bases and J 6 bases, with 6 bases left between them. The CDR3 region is CASSPASEQYF. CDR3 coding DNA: TGTGCCAGCTCACCGGCCAGCGAGCAGTACTTC.

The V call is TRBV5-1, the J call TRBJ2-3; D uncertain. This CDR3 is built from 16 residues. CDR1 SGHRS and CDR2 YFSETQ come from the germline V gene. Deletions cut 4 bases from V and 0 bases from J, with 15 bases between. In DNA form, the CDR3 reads TGCGCCAGCAGCCTACGTAGTAGCCTAAGCACAGATACGCAGTATTTT. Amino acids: CASSLRSSLSTDTQYF.

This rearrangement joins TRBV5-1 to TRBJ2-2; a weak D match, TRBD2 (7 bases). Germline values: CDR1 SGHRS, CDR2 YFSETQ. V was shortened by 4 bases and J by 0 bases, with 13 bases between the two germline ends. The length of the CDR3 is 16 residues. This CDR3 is CASSKPGGPNTGELFF. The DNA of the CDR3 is TGCGCCAGCAGCAAACCCGGGGGGCCGAACACCGGGGAGCTGTTTTTT.

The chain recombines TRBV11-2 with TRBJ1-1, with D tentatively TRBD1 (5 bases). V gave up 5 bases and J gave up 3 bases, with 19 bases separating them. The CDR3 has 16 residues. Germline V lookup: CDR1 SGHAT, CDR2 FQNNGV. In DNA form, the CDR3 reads TGTGCCAGCAGCCCCCGTGGAGGGGAGAGGTACACTGAAGCTTTCTTT. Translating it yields CASSPRGGERYTEAFF. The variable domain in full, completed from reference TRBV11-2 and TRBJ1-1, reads EAGVAQSPRYKIIEKRQSVAFWCNPISGHATLYWYQQILGQGPKLLIQFQNNGVVDDSQLPKDRFSAERLKGVDSTLKIQPAKLEDSAVYLCASSPRGGERYTEAFFGQGTRLTVV.

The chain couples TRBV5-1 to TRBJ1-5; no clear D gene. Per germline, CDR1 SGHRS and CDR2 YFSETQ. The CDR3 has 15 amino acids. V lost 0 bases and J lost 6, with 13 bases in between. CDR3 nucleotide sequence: TGCGCCAGCAGCTTGGACGGGCTTAAGGGTCAGCCCCAGCATTTT. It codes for CASSLDGLKGQPQHF.

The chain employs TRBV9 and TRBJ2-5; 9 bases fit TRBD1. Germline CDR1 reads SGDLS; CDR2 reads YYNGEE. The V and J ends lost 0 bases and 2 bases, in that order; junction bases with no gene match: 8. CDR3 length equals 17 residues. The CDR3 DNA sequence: TGTGCCAGCAGCGTAGCCCTCGACAGGGGGAAACAAGAGACCCAGTACTTC. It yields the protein CASSVALDRGKQETQYF.

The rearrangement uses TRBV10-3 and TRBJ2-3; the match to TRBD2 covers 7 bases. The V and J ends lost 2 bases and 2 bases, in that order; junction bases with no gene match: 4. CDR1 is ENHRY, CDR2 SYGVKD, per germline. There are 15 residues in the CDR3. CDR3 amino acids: CAISEQRESTDTQYF. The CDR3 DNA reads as TGTGCCATCAGTGAGCAGCGGGAATCCACAGATACGCAGTATTTT.

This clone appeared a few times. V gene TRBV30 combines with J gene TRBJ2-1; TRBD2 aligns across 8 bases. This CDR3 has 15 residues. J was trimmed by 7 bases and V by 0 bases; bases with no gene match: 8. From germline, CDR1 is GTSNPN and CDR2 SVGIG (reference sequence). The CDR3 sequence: CAWSVSAGVSNEQFF. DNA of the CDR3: TGTGCCTGGAGTGTTTCAGCGGGAGTAAGTAATGAGCAGTTCTTC.

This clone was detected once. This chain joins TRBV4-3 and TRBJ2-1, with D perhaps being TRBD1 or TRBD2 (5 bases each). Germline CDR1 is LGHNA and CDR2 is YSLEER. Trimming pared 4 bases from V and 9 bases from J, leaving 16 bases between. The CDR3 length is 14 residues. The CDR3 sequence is CASSPLLRDPEQFF. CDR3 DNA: TGCGCCAGCAGCCCCCTACTCCGGGACCCTGAGCAGTTCTTC.